This TCR beta chain stems from a study of blood T cell repertoires in COVID-19. Background on the study: The United States, Italy and Spain provided the acute and convalescent COVID-19 samples. PBMCs, B-cell-depleted T cells, or T cells were the source of the cDNA or gDNA that made up the material.

The authors' processing: Estimates of nucleated cell counts were drawn from the amplification of reference gene primers. Generated by immunoSEQ multiplex PCR, the TCRdb table keeps only in-frame clones and is missing some. Clonal size and the V and J genes are those of that table, whereas D and trimming came from the DNA. Of around 190,000 clones listed, around three quarters are singletons. Sequenced input: PBMCs or T cells enriched from blood (not recorded which). This clonotype was obtained from a woman between 45 and 60 years old with acute COVID-19.

The CDR3 region has the DNA TGTGCCAGCAGCTTTGACGGAGCTAATCAGCCCCAGCATTTT. Translation gives CASSFDGANQPQHF. The chain employs TRBV7-2 and TRBJ1-5; D call uncertain. Germline CDR1 SGHTA, CDR2 FQGNSA. Deletions cut 3 bases from V and 4 bases from J, with 10 bases between. This CDR3 has 14 amino acids. Filled out from reference TRBV7-2 and TRBJ1-5, the complete variable domain reads GAGVSQSPSNKVTEKGKDVELRCDPISGHTALYWYRQSLGQGLEFLIYFQGNSAPDKSGLPSDRFSAERTGGSVSTLTIQRTQQEDSAVYLCASSFDGANQPQHFGDGTRLSIL.